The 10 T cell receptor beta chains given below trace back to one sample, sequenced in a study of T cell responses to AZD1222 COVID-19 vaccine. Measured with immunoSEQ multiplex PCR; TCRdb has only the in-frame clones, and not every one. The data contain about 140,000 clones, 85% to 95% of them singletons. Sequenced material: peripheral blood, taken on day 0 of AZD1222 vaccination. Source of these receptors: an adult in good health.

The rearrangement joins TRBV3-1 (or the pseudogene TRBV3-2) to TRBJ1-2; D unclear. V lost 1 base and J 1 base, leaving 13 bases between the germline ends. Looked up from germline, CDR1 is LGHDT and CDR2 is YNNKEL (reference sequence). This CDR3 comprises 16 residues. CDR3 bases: TGTGCCAGCAGCCAAGGCTCGGGGAGATATAACTATGGCTACACCTTC. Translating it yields CASSQGSGRYNYGYTF.

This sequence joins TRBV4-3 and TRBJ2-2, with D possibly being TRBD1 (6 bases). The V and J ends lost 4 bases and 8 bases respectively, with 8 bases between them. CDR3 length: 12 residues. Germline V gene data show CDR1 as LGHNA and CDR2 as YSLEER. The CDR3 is CASSRGPGELFF. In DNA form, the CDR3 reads TGCGCCAGCAGCCGGGGGCCGGGGGAGCTGTTTTTT.

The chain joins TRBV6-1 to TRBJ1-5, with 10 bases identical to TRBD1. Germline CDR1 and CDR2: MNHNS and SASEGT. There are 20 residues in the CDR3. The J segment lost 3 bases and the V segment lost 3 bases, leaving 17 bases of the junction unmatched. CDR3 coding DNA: TGTGCCAGCAGTGAGGACAGGGGGTATTCTGATCGGGAGGTCAATCAGCCCCAGCATTTT. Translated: CASSEDRGYSDREVNQPQHF.

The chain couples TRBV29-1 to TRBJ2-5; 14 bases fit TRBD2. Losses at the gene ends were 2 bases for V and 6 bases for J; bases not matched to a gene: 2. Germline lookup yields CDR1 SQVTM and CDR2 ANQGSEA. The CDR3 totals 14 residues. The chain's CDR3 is CSVERLAGGKTQYF. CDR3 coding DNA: TGCAGCGTTGAACGACTAGCGGGGGGGAAGACCCAGTACTTC.

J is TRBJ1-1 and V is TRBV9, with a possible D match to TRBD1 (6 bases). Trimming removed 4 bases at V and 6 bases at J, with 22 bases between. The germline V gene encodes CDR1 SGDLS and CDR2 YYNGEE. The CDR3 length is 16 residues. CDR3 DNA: TGTGCCAGCAGCTCCTACGACAGGCTGGGGGACTCTGAAGCTTTCTTT. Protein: CASSSYDRLGDSEAFF.

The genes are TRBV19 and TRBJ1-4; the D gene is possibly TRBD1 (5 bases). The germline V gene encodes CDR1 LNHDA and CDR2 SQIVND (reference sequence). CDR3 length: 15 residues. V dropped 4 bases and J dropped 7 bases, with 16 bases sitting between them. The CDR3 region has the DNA TGTGCCAGTAGTACAGGGAGAGCGGAGGGTGAAAAACTGTTTTTT. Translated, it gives CASSTGRAEGEKLFF.

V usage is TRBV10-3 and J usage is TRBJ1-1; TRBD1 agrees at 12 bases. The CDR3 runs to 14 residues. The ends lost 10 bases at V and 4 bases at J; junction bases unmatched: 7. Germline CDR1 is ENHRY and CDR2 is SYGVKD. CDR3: CATEKGQGATEAFF. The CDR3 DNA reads TGTGCCACTGAAAAGGGACAGGGGGCCACTGAAGCTTTCTTT.

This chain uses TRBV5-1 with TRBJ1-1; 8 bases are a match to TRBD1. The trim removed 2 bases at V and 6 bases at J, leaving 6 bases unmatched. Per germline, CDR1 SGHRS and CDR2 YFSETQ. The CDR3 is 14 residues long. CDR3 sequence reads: CASSLDRGRAEAFF. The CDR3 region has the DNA TGCGCCAGCAGCTTAGACAGGGGAAGGGCTGAAGCTTTCTTT. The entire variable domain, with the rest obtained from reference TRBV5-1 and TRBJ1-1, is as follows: KAGVTQTPRYLIKTRGQQVTLSCSPISGHRSVSWYQQTPGQGLQFLFEYFSETQRNKGNFPGRFSGRQFSNSRSEMNVSTLELGDSALYLCASSLDRGRAEAFFGQGTRLTVV.

CDR3 bases: TGTGCCAGCAGAAGAGACAGGGGCTCTGAAGCTTTCTTT. This codes for CASRRDRGSEAFF. This chain connects TRBV12-3 or TRBV12-4 to TRBJ1-1; 8 nucleotides match TRBD1. This CDR3 spans 13 amino acids. J was trimmed by 6 bases and V by 6 bases; bases with no gene match: 6.

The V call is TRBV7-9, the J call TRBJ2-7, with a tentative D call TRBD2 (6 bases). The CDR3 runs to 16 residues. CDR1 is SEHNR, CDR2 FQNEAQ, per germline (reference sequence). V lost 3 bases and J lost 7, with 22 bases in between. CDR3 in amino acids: CASSFYSGPRGGEQYF. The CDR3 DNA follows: TGTGCCAGCAGCTTCTACAGCGGGCCGCGGGGTGGGGAGCAGTACTTC. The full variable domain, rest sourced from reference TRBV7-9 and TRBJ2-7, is DTGVSQNPRHKITKRGQNVTFRCDPISEHNRLYWYRQTLGQGPEFLTYFQNEAQLEKSRLLSDRFSAERPKGSFSTLEIQRTEQGDSAMYLCASSFYSGPRGGEQYFGPGTRLTVT.